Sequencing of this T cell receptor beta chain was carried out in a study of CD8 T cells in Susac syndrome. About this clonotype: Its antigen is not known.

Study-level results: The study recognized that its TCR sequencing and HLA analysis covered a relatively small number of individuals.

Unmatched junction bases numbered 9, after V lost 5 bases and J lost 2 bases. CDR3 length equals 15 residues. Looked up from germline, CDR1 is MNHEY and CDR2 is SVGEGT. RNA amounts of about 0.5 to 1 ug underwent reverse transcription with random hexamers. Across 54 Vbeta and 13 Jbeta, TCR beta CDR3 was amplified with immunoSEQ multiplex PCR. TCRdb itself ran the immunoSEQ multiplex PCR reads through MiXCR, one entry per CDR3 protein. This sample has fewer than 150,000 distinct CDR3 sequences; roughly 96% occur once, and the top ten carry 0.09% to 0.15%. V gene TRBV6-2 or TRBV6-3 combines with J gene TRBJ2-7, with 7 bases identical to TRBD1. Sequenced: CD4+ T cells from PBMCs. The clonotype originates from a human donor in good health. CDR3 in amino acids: CASSRDRARTYEQYF. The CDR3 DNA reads TGTGCCAGCAGTCGCGACAGGGCTCGCACCTACGAGCAGTACTTC.